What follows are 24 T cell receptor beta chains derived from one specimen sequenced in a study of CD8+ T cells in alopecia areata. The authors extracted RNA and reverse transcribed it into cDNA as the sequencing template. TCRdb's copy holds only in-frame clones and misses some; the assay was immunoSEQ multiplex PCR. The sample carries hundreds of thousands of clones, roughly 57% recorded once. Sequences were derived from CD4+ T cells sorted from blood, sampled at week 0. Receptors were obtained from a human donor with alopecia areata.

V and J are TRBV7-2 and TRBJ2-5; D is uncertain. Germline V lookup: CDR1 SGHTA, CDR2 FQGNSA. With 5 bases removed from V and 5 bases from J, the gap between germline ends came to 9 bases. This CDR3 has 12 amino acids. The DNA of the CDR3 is TGTGCCAGCAGCCGCAGCGCGGAGACCCAGTACTTC. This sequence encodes CASSRSAETQYF.

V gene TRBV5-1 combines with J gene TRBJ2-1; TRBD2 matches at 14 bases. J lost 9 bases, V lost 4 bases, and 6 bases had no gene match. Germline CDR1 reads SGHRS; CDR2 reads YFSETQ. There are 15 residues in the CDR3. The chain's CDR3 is CASSPGLAGDGEQFF. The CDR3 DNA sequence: TGCGCCAGCAGCCCGGGACTAGCGGGAGATGGTGAGCAGTTCTTC.

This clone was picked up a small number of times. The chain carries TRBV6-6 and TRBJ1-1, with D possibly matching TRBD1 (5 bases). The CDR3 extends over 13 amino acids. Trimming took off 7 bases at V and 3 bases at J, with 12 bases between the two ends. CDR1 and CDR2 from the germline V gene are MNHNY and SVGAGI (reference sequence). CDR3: CASTLLGDTEAFF. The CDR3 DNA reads TGTGCCAGCACCCTTCTAGGGGACACTGAAGCTTTCTTT.

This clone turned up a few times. CDR3 DNA: TGTGCCACGACGCATGACGGTAGCACAGATACGCAGTATTTT. Protein product: CATTHDGSTDTQYF. V gene TRBV15 combines with J gene TRBJ2-3; D is ambiguous. Germline V lookup: CDR1 LNHNV, CDR2 YYDKDF (reference sequence). V was pared by 9 bases and J by 0 bases, with 13 bases between. This CDR3 is built from 14 residues. The variable domain in full, completed from reference TRBV15 and TRBJ2-3, reads DAMVIQNPRYQVTQFGKPVTLSCSQTLNHNVMYWYQQKSSQAPKLLFHYYDKDFNNEADTPDNFQSRRPNTSFCFLDIRSPGLGDTAMYLCATTHDGSTDTQYFGPGTRLTVL.

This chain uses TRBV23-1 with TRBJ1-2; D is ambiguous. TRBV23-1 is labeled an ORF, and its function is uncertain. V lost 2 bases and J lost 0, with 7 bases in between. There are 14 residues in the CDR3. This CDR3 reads CASSQQNPNYGYTF. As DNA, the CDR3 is TGCGCCAGCAGTCAACAGAACCCTAACTATGGCTACACCTTC.

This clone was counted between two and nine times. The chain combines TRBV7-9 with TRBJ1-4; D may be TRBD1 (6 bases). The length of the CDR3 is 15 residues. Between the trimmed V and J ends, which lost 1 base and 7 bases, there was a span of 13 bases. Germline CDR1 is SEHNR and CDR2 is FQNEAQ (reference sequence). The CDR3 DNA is TGTGCCAGCAGCTTAGGATGGACAGTGGGTGAAAAACTGTTTTTT. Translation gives CASSLGWTVGEKLFF.

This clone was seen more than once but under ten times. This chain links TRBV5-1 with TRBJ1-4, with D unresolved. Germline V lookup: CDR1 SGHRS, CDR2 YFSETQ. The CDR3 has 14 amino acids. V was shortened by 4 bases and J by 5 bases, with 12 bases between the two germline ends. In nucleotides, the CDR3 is TGCGCCAGCAGCACCGGGCAACGAAATGAAAAACTGTTTTTT. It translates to CASSTGQRNEKLFF.

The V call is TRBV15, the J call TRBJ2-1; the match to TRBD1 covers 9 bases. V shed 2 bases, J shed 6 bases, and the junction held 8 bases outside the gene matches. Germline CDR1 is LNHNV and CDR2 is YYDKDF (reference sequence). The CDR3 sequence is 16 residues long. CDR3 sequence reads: CATSRSDRGSLNEQFF. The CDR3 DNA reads TGTGCCACCAGCAGATCGGACAGGGGTTCCCTCAATGAGCAGTTCTTC.

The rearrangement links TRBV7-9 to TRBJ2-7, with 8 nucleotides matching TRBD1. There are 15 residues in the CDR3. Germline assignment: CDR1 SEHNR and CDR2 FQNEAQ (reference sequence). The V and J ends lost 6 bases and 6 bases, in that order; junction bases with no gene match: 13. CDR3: CASSYTGGAPPEQYF. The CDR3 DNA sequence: TGTGCCAGCAGTTATACAGGGGGAGCGCCCCCCGAGCAGTACTTC. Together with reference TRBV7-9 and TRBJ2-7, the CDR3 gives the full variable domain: DTGVSQNPRHKITKRGQNVTFRCDPISEHNRLYWYRQTLGQGPEFLTYFQNEAQLEKSRLLSDRFSAERPKGSFSTLEIQRTEQGDSAMYLCASSYTGGAPPEQYFGPGTRLTVT.

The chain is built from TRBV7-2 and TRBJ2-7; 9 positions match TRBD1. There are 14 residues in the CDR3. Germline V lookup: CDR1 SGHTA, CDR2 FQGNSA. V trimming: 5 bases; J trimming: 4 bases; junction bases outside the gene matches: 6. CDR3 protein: CASSVWTGDYEQYF. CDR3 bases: TGTGCCAGCAGCGTATGGACAGGGGATTACGAGCAGTACTTC.

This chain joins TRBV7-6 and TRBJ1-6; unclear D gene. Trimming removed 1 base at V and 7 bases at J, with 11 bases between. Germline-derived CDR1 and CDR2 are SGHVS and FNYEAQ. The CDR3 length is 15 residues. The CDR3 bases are TGTGCCAGCAGCTTAGAAGCGGGCAGGAATTCACCCCTCCACTTT. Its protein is CASSLEAGRNSPLHF.

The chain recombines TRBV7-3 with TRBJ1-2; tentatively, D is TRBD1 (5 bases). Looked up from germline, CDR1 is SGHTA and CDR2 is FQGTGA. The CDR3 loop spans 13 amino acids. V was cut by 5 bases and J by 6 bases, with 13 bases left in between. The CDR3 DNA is TGTGCCAGCAGCCCCTCCGGGGACCATGGCTACACCTTC. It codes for CASSPSGDHGYTF.

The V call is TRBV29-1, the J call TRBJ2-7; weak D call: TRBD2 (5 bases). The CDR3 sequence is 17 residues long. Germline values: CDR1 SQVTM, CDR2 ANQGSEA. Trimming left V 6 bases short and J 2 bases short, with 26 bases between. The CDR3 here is CSVPGPTSFGTAYEQYF. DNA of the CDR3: TGCAGCGTGCCAGGCCCAACTAGTTTTGGAACAGCCTACGAGCAGTACTTC.

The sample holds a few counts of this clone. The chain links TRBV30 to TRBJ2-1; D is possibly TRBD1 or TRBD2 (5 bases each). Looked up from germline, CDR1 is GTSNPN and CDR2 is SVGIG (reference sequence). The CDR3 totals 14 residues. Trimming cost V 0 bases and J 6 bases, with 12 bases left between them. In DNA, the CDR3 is TGTGCCTGGAGTGTCCCATGGGACGGCAATGAGCAGTTCTTC. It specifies CAWSVPWDGNEQFF.

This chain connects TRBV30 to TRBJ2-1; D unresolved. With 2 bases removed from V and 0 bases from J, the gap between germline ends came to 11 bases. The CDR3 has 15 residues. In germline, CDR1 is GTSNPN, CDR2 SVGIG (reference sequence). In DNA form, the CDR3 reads TGTGCCTGGAGTAGGGTCCCCAGCTCCTACAATGAGCAGTTCTTC. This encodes CAWSRVPSSYNEQFF.

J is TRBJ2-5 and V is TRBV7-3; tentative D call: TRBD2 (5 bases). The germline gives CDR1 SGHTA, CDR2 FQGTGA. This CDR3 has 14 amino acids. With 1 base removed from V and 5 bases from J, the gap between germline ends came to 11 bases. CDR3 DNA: TGTGCCAGCAGCTTAAGTCAGTCGGGGGAGACCCAGTACTTC. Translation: CASSLSQSGETQYF.

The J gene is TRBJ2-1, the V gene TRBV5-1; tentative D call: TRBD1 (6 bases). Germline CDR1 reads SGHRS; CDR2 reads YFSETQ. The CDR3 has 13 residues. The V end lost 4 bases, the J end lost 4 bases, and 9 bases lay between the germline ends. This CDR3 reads CASSKDSYNEQFF. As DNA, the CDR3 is TGCGCCAGCAGCAAGGACAGTTACAATGAGCAGTTCTTC.

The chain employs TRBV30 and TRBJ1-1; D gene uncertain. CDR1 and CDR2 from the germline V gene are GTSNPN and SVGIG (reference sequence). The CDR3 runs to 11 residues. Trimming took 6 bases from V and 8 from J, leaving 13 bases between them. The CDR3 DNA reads TGTGCCTGCAAAAGGGCAGACGAAGCTTTCTTT. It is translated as CACKRADEAFF.

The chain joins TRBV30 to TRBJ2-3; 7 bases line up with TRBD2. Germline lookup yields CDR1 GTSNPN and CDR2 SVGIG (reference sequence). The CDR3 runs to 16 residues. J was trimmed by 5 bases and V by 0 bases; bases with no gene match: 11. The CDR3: CAWSVWFGTTGDTQYF. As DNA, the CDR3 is TGTGCCTGGAGTGTATGGTTCGGGACTACTGGAGATACGCAGTATTTT.

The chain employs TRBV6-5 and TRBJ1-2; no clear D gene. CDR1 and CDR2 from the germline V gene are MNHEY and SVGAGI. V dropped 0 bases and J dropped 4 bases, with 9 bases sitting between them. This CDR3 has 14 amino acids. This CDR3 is CASSYSTGTYGYTF. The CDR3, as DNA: TGTGCCAGCAGTTACTCAACTGGTACCTATGGCTACACCTTC.

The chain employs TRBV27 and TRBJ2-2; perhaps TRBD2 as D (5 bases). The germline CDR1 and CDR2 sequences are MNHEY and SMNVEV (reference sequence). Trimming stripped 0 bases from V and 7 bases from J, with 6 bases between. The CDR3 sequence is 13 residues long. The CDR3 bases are TGTGCCAGCAGTTTATCGAGGGTCGGGGAGCTGTTTTTT. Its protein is CASSLSRVGELFF.

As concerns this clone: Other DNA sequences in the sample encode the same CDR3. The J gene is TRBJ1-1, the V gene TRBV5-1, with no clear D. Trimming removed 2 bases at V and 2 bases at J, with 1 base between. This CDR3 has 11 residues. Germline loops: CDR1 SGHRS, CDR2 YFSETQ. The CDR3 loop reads CASSLNTEAFF. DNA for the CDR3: TGCGCCAGCAGCTTAAACACTGAAGCTTTCTTT.

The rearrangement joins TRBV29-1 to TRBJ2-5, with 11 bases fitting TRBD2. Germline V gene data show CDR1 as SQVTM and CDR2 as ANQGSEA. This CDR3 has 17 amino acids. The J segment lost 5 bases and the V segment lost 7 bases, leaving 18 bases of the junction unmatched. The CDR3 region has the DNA TGCAGCGCGCCGTGGGCCCTACTAGCGGGAGTGGAGGAGACCCAGTACTTC. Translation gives CSAPWALLAGVEETQYF.

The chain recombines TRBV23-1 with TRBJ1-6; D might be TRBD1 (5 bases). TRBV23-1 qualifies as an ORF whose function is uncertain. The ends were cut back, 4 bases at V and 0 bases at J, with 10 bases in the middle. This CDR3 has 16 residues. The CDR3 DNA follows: TGCGCCAGCAGTCCTACAGGCAGCTCCTATAATTCACCCCTCCACTTT. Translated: CASSPTGSSYNSPLHF.